The source of this TCR beta chain is a study of blood T cell repertoires in COVID-19 (TCRdb year 2020). Looking at the study overall: The collaborator samples originated in the United States, Italy and Spain and spanned the acute and convalescent phases of COVID-19. The prospective study material was composed of cDNA or gDNA derived from T cells, B-cell-depleted T cells, or PBMCs. The dataset comprised deeply sampled blood TCRbeta repertoires from subjects exposed to, actively infected with, or recovered from COVID-19. A freely available public database, intended as a resource for researchers studying the immune response to SARS-CoV-2, is where the repertoires were released. The samples were drawn from the first 160 participants of the ongoing ImmuneRACE study and from 1,254 subjects provided by 6 global collaborators. A de-identified subject ID, COVID-19 status, age in years and sex were almost always included in the sample metadata. Where available, HLA class I and class II types were obtained from metadata supplied by the sample provider rather than from assay-based typing. Beyond this particular receptor, the publication reports: Clinical and demographic metadata were provided uncurated, with the amount varying by source and participant.

About this clone itself: What this receptor recognizes is not known. No base quality information exists; no much larger clone differs at one position.

The immunoSEQ Assay, a bias-controlled multiplex PCR, was used to amplify TCRbeta CDR3 regions from genomic DNA. Concerning the study's data processing: Nucleated cell counts per sample were estimated from amplification of reference gene primers within the assay. Sequence reads were collapsed and filtered to measure the absolute abundance of every unique TCRbeta CDR3 rearrangement. For each sample, productive Simpson clonality was calculated by taking the square root of Simpson's diversity index across productive rearrangements. The clones in this table, taken by TCRdb from immuneACCESS, are in-frame only. Not every clone is retained; where verified, under half of the shortfall comes from an unresolved V gene, and the cause of the rest is unknown. From that table come the V and J calls and clone size; the DNA was used to work out D and trimming. The sample table contains about 49,000 clones; only one count was recorded for 70% to 85% of them. 14% of the sample lies in the top ten.

The collaborating institutions used their own protocols to collect whole blood in K2EDTA tubes. For TCRbeta analysis, collaborator samples were shipped as frozen whole blood, as isolated PBMCs, or as DNA extracted from either sample type. The CDR3 covers 11 residues, taking in both the cysteine and the phenylalanine. Of all the DNA, just the CDR3 is kept, 33 bases in frame from base 1. The germline V gene specifies MNHEY as CDR1 and SVGAGI as CDR2. V drops 9 bases and J drops 5 bases, leaving 10 bases in between. Material: peripheral blood. This chain is built from TRBV6-5 and TRBJ1-1; no D gene is confidently identified. The sequence was collected from a human donor in a cohort sampled during active COVID-19. The CDR3 is CASRRDTEAFF. The DNA is as follows: TGTGCCAGTCGGCGGGATACTGAAGCTTTCTTT.